Below are 10 T cell receptor beta chains sequenced from a single sample in a study of control samples from healthy donors and cancer patients (dated by TCRdb to 2019 to 2021). Libraries were prepared through the immunoSEQ multiplex PCR assay. Held by TCRdb, this immuneACCESS table contains in-frame sequences only and omits some clones. Under half of the omission traces to an unresolved V gene where checked; the cause of the rest is unknown. The sample records fewer than 95,000 clones, approximately 81% of which are singletons. Of the sample, around 2.1% falls within the top ten clones. The source material was blood. Receptor source: a woman aged 40 to 49 in good health.

This sequence joins TRBV30 and TRBJ1-1; 7 nucleotides align to TRBD1. The V segment lost 4 bases and the J segment 1 base; nucleotides outside the gene matches: 0. This CDR3 contains 12 residues. CDR1 is GTSNPN, CDR2 SVGIG, per germline (reference sequence). CDR3 residues: CAWTGGNTEAFF. CDR3 sequence (DNA): TGTGCCTGGACAGGGGGGAACACTGAAGCTTTCTTT.

As concerns this clone: The junction departs from the called germline gene at one end, perhaps through a read error. The rearrangement links TRBV9 to TRBJ2-2; no clear D. Per germline, CDR1 SGDLS and CDR2 YYNGEE. The CDR3 is 15 amino acids. The DNA of the CDR3 is TGTGCCGGCAGCGCACCGGACGGTGACACCGGGGAGCTGTTTTTT. It codes for CAGSAPDGDTGELFF.

This chain uses TRBV29-1 with TRBJ1-3; D remains ambiguous. Trimming stripped 5 bases from V and 1 base from J, with 9 bases between. Germline loops: CDR1 SQVTM, CDR2 ANQGSEA. This CDR3 is built from 13 residues. CDR3 loop: CSVTRPSGNTIYF. CDR3 DNA: TGCAGCGTTACACGGCCATCTGGAAACACCATATATTTT.

This sequence joins TRBV19 and TRBJ1-2, with D perhaps matching TRBD1 (5 bases). The CDR3 spans 15 residues. V was pared by 7 bases and J by 8 bases, with 23 bases between. Germline assignment: CDR1 LNHDA and CDR2 SQIVND (reference sequence). Here the CDR3 reads CASKDRDEGVFGYTF. The CDR3 region has the DNA TGTGCCAGTAAGGATAGGGACGAGGGAGTCTTCGGCTACACCTTC.

The rearrangement links TRBV10-3 to TRBJ1-2; D is uncertain. Germline CDR1 reads ENHRY; CDR2 reads SYGVKD. V was shortened by 2 bases and J by 0 bases, with 4 bases between the two germline ends. CDR3 length: 13 amino acids. The CDR3 nucleotides read TGTGCCATCAGTGAGGACACTAACTATGGCTACACCTTC. Its translation is CAISEDTNYGYTF.

V and J are TRBV6-6 and TRBJ1-5; unclear D gene. The length of the CDR3 is 13 residues. Germline CDR1 and CDR2: MNHNY and SVGAGI (reference sequence). The V gene lost 5 bases and the J gene lost 4 bases, with 9 bases spanning the gap. Written as DNA, the CDR3 is TGTGCCAGCAGTAGCCGGGAAAATCAGCCCCAGCATTTT. Protein product: CASSSRENQPQHF.

The rearrangement links TRBV29-1 to TRBJ2-3; D is uncertain. Germline V gene data show CDR1 as SQVTM and CDR2 as ANQGSEA. Trimming shortened V by 4 bases and J by 0 bases, and 14 bases separated the two germline ends. CDR3 size: 15 residues. The CDR3 is CSVVLGTLSTDTQYF. Written as DNA, the CDR3 is TGCAGCGTTGTATTGGGAACCCTCAGCACAGATACGCAGTATTTT.

This clone was observed a handful of times. The chain combines TRBV6-2 or TRBV6-3 with TRBJ2-2; TRBD2 is a possible D gene (6 bases). CDR1 and CDR2 from the germline V gene are MNHEY and SVGEGT. Trimming removed 6 bases at V and 9 bases at J, with 14 bases between. This CDR3 contains 13 residues. The CDR3 DNA reads as TGTGCCAGCAGCCCCGAGGGCGGGAGGGAGCTGTTTTTT. The encoded protein is CASSPEGGRELFF.

V gene TRBV7-2 combines with J gene TRBJ2-5, with unresolved D. This CDR3 contains 11 residues. Germline CDR1 reads SGHTA; CDR2 reads FQGNSA. Trimming shortened V by 6 bases and J by 4 bases, and 6 bases separated the two germline ends. As DNA, the CDR3 is TGTGCCAGCAGTTCGACAGAGACCCAGTACTTC. Protein product: CASSSTETQYF.

V gene TRBV2 combines with J gene TRBJ1-5; perhaps TRBD1 as D (5 bases). Germline CDR1 reads SNHLY; CDR2 reads FYNNEI. The CDR3 is 13 amino acids. V gave up 6 bases and J gave up 3 bases, with 9 bases separating them. The CDR3 loop is CASRDSFNQPQHF. CDR3 bases: TGTGCCAGCAGAGACAGTTTCAATCAGCCCCAGCATTTT.